This TCR beta chain was sequenced in a study of T-cell reconstitution after alpha-beta-depleted transplantation in children. Findings and caveats of the study: It was newly produced T cells that mostly accounted for T-cell counts and diversity one year after transplant. Surviving recipient T cells and thymic progenitors accounted for the high day-60 TCRbeta diversity observed in some patients. Several hundred expanded graft clones reportedly were the source of alpha-beta T cells about two months after transplant.

This clonotype was recorded at least ten times. Its specificity is not known. It was with unique molecular identifiers that the TCRbeta library was prepared. Using its own MiXCR run on the PCR reads, TCRdb lists one record per CDR3 protein. The sample has 200,000 to 250,000 distinct CDR3 sequences; roughly 25% are singletons. V was shortened by 8 bases and J by 10 bases, with 16 bases between the two germline ends. Germline V gene sequence: CDR1 SQVTM, CDR2 ANQGSEA. This CDR3 is built from 11 residues. The TCR comes from a female patient between 2 and 10 years old who had a stem cell transplant for congenital amegakaryocytic thrombocytopenia, so the T cells may come from the graft donor. This sequence joins TRBV29-1 and TRBJ2-3, with unresolved D. The sample was PBMCs, mostly from graft donor cells, taken 360 days after TCRalphabeta/CD19-depleted stem cell transplant. CDR3 in amino acids: CSTKTSVAQYF. The DNA for the CDR3 is TGCAGCACCAAGACTTCCGTAGCGCAGTATTTT.